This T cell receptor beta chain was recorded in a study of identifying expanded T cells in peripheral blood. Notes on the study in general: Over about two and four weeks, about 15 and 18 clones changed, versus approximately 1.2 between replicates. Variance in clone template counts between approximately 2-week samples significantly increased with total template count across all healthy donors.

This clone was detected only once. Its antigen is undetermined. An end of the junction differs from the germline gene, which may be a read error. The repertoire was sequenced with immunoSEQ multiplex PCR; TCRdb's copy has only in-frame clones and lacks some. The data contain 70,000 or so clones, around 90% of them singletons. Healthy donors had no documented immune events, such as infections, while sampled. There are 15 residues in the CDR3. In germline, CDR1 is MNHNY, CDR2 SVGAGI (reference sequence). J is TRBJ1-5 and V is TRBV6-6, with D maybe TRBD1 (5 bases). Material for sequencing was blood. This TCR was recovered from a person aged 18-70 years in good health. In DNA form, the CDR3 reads TGTGCCAGCAGTTACGTGGGGCAGGGCAACCAGCCCCAGCATTTT. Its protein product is CASSYVGQGNQPQHF.